This T cell receptor beta chain was profiled in a study of blood T cell repertoires in COVID-19 (dated by TCRdb to 2018 to 2021). Notes on the research overall: The collaborator samples originated in the United States, Italy and Spain and spanned the acute and convalescent phases of COVID-19. The material from the prospective study consisted of cDNA or gDNA derived from T cells, B-cell-depleted T cells, or PBMCs. Subjects who had been exposed to COVID-19, were actively infected with it, or had recovered from it provided the deeply sampled blood TCRbeta repertoires that made up the dataset. The repertoires were released in a freely available public database meant as a resource for research on the immune response to SARS-CoV-2. Samples were obtained from the ongoing ImmuneRACE study (first 160 participants) and from approximately 1,200 subjects provided by 6 global collaborators. Nearly every sample came with metadata listing a de-identified subject ID, COVID-19 status, age in years and sex. Where available, HLA class I and class II types were taken from metadata supplied by the sample provider and were not determined by assay-based typing.

TCRbeta CDR3 regions were amplified from genomic DNA by means of the immunoSEQ Assay, a bias-controlled multiplex PCR. Per the original workflow: The number of nucleated cells in each sample was estimated from the amplification of reference gene primers within the assay. To quantify the absolute abundance of each unique TCRbeta CDR3 rearrangement, sequence reads were collapsed and filtered. Productive Simpson clonality was computed per sample as the square root of Simpson's diversity index over productive rearrangements. TCRdb re-hosts the immuneACCESS table, in-frame sequences only. Its copies lack some clones; in the studies checked, an unresolved V gene accounts for under half of them, and the cause for the rest is not known. V, J and clone size reflect that table, while D and trimming were determined from the DNA. This sample has about 200,000 clones in its table, and around three quarters of those were observed once. The ten biggest clones cover 4.5% to 7% of the sample.

CDR3 length: 16 amino acids, cysteine to phenylalanine. Only CDR3 DNA remains: 48 bases, in frame from the first base. After removal of 4 bases from V and 8 bases from J, the junction retains 16 bases not matched to a gene. CDR1 is given as SGHDT and CDR2 as YYEEEE, both from the germline V gene. Results the study describes overall, beyond this receptor: How much clinical and demographic metadata was included differed by source and by participant, and the metadata was provided uncurated.

Collaborating institutions collected whole blood in K2EDTA tubes following their own protocols. For TCRbeta analysis, collaborators shipped samples in one of three forms: frozen whole blood, isolated PBMCs, or DNA extracted from either of those sample types. The count of this clone is one. The antigen it binds to is not known. Base-call qualities are not available, and no considerably larger clone is one nucleotide away. The sample carries other DNA sequences with the same CDR3. The sequencing input was peripheral blood. The receptor was isolated from a woman aged 70-85 years with acute or convalescent COVID-19. The chain links TRBV5-6 with TRBJ1-2; the central 8 bases match TRBD1. CDR3 region: CASSLRQGALSMGYTF. At the DNA level, the sequence is TGTGCCAGCAGCCTCAGGCAGGGGGCCTTGTCTATGGGCTACACCTTC.